These 16 T cell receptor beta chains share one sample of origin, sequenced in a study of blood T cell repertoires in COVID-19. The data were produced by immunoSEQ multiplex PCR, yet TCRdb's version contains in-frame clones alone and is incomplete. Of roughly 180,000 clones detected, 80% to 90% appear once; the ten largest clones hold 3.6%. Input material: PBMCs or T cells enriched from blood (not recorded which). The origin of the receptors is a woman in her forties or fifties in a cohort exposed to, infected with or recovered from COVID-19 (not recorded which).

V gene TRBV3-1 (or the pseudogene TRBV3-2) combines with J gene TRBJ2-5, with 7 positions matching TRBD2. The germline CDR1 and CDR2 sequences are LGHDT and YNNKEL (reference sequence). J was trimmed by 1 base and V by 1 base; bases with no gene match: 6. The CDR3 is 16 residues long. CDR3 coding DNA: TGTGCCAGCAGCCAAGGCGTGGGGGGGGTCCAAGAGACCCAGTACTTC. Its protein is CASSQGVGGVQETQYF.

The rearrangement joins TRBV5-6 to TRBJ2-7, with 10 bases lining up with TRBD1. Germline loops: CDR1 SGHDT, CDR2 YYEEEE. V gave up 3 bases and J gave up 9 bases; unmatched junction bases: 9. This CDR3 has 14 residues. The DNA of the CDR3 is TGTGCCAGCAGCTCTGACAGGGGGCTTACGGGGCAGTACTTC. Its translation: CASSSDRGLTGQYF.

The rearrangement joins TRBV30 to TRBJ2-7, with 7 bases lining up with TRBD2. The CDR3 has 13 residues. CDR1 is GTSNPN, CDR2 SVGIG, per germline (reference sequence). V shed 5 bases, J shed 3 bases, and the junction held 7 bases outside the gene matches. The CDR3 protein is CAWLAGANYEQYF. CDR3 DNA: TGTGCCTGGTTAGCGGGCGCAAACTACGAGCAGTACTTC.

The chain has TRBV4-2 and TRBJ1-1; TRBD1 matches at 9 bases. Germline loops: CDR1 LGHNA, CDR2 YNFKEQ. The CDR3 spans 16 residues. Trimming at V came to 4 bases and at J to 5 bases, leaving 11 bases not matched to a gene. The CDR3 here is CASSRQSGGQGTEAFF. CDR3 DNA: TGTGCCAGCAGCCGGCAGTCGGGGGGACAGGGTACTGAAGCTTTCTTT.

The V and J genes are TRBV6-5 and TRBJ2-7, with D perhaps TRBD2 (6 bases). V was trimmed by 8 bases and J by 6 bases, leaving 17 bases between them. The CDR3 is 13 residues long. Per germline, CDR1 MNHEY and CDR2 SVGAGI. The CDR3 protein is CASSGDGGLEQYF. CDR3 DNA: TGTGCCAGCTCGGGGGACGGCGGTCTCGAGCAGTACTTC.

The J gene is TRBJ1-2, the V gene TRBV7-9; TRBD1 matches 8 bases. The CDR3 spans 14 residues. V lost 2 bases and J lost 6; bases outside the gene matches: 5. CDR1 and CDR2 (germline): SEHNR, FQNEAQ (reference sequence). This CDR3 reads CASSLSDRVHGYTF. As DNA, the CDR3 is TGTGCCAGCAGCTTATCGGACAGGGTGCATGGCTACACCTTC.

CDR3 amino acids: CASSFQISYEQYF. The CDR3, as DNA: TGTGCCAGCAGCTTTCAGATAAGCTACGAGCAGTACTTC. The genes are TRBV5-4 and TRBJ2-7; D gene uncertain. Germline lookup yields CDR1 SGHNT and CDR2 YYREEE (reference sequence). This CDR3 has 13 residues. Trimming removed 2 bases from V and 3 bases from J, with 9 bases in between. The full variable domain, rest sourced from reference TRBV5-4 and TRBJ2-7, is ETGVTQSPTHLIKTRGQQVTLRCSSQSGHNTVSWYQQALGQGPQFIFQYYREEENGRGNFPPRFSGLQFPNYSSELNVNALELDDSALYLCASSFQISYEQYFGPGTRLTVT.

J is TRBJ1-1 and V is TRBV28, with a possible D match to TRBD1 (5 bases). The germline V gene has CDR1 MDHEN and CDR2 SYDVKM. The CDR3 consists of 15 residues. Trimming stripped 3 bases from V and 5 bases from J, with 16 bases between. The CDR3 region is CASSFGGKRGTEAFF. The DNA of the CDR3 is TGTGCCAGCAGTTTCGGGGGGAAAAGGGGAACTGAAGCTTTCTTT.

This chain joins TRBV5-4 and TRBJ2-7; unclear D gene. V lost 0 bases to trimming and J lost 3 bases, with 7 bases between them. The V gene's germline CDR1 is SGHNT and CDR2 YYREEE (reference sequence). The CDR3 has 13 residues. The CDR3 protein is CASSLGRSYEQYF. CDR3 in DNA: TGTGCCAGCAGCTTGGGACGGAGCTACGAGCAGTACTTC.

The rearrangement joins TRBV5-4 to TRBJ2-5, with 12 bases matching TRBD2. The CDR3 runs 16 residues. Germline lookup yields CDR1 SGHNT and CDR2 YYREEE (reference sequence). Trimming at V came to 1 base and at J to 4 bases, leaving 5 bases not matched to a gene. This chain's CDR3 is CASSLWLAGGLETQYF. CDR3 sequence (DNA): TGTGCCAGCAGCTTGTGGCTAGCGGGAGGGCTAGAGACCCAGTACTTC.

The rearrangement links TRBV24-1 to TRBJ1-5; 8 positions match TRBD1. The CDR3 contains 13 residues. The germline V gene has CDR1 KGHDR and CDR2 SFDVKD. With 4 bases clipped from V and 6 bases from J, the junction kept 1 base outside the gene matches. This CDR3 is CATSETGVQPQHF. The CDR3 coding sequence is TGTGCCACCAGTGAGACAGGGGTTCAGCCCCAGCATTTT.

The rearrangement links TRBV27 to TRBJ1-6; weak D call: TRBD1 (6 bases). The ends were cut back, 1 base at V and 1 base at J, with 14 bases in the middle. The germline V gene has CDR1 MNHEY and CDR2 SMNVEV (reference sequence). The CDR3 length is 18 residues. As DNA, the CDR3 is TGTGCCAGCAGTTTATTTTTGGGGGGGCCGTCCTATAATTCACCCCTCCACTTT. Its protein product is CASSLFLGGPSYNSPLHF.

The count of this clone is one. V usage is TRBV7-2 and J usage is TRBJ2-2, with 8 positions matching TRBD2. J was trimmed by 1 base and V by 3 bases; bases with no gene match: 4. The CDR3 totals 16 residues. Looked up from germline, CDR1 is SGHTA and CDR2 is FQGNSA. CDR3 DNA sequence: TGTGCCAGCAGCTTCGCGGGGGGCCTGAACACCGGGGAGCTGTTTTTT. Its translation: CASSFAGGLNTGELFF.

The chain recombines TRBV15 with TRBJ1-1, with 7 bases that match TRBD1. The trim removed 0 bases at V and 11 bases at J, leaving 21 bases unmatched. The CDR3 is 18 residues long. Germline loops: CDR1 LNHNV, CDR2 YYDKDF (reference sequence). This CDR3 reads CATSRETKGARISGIAFF. The CDR3 nucleotides are TGTGCCACCAGCAGAGAGACAAAGGGGGCGCGGATTAGTGGGATTGCTTTCTTT.

This clone was picked up one time. The V and J genes are TRBV5-4 and TRBJ2-4, with D perhaps matching TRBD2 (6 bases). Germline CDR1 and CDR2: SGHNT and YYREEE (reference sequence). V lost 0 bases to trimming and J lost 0 bases, with 13 bases between them. The CDR3 has 17 residues. Written as DNA, the CDR3 is TGTGCCAGCAGCTTGGCAGGGAGGCAGTTAGCCAAAAACATTCAGTACTTC. Translated: CASSLAGRQLAKNIQYF.

This chain connects TRBV6-2 or TRBV6-3 to TRBJ1-5; 12 bases are shared with TRBD1. V dropped 6 bases and J dropped 2; count of bases not matched to a gene: 11. The CDR3 has 18 amino acids. Germline-derived CDR1 and CDR2 are MNHEY and SVGEGT. CDR3 DNA: TGTGCCAGCAGCCCCGGGACAGGGGGCATTTTGGGCAATCAGCCCCAGCATTTT. It codes for CASSPGTGGILGNQPQHF.